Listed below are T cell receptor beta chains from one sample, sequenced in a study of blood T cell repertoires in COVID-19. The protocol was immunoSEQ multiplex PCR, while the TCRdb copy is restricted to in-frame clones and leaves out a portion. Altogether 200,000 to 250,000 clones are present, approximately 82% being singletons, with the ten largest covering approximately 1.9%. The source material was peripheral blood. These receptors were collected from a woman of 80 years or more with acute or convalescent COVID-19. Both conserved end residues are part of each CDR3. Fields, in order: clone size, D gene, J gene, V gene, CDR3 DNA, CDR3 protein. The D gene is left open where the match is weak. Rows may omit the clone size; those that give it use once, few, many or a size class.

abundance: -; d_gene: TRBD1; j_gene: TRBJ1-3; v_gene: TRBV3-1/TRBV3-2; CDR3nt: TGTGCCAGCAGCCAAATGCCCGGGACAGCTTCTGGAAACACCATATATTTT; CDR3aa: CASSQMPGTASGNTIYF
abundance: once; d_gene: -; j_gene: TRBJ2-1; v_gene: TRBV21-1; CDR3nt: TGTGCCAGCAGCACACAGCGGGGTGTGGATGAGCAGTTCTTC; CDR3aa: CASSTQRGVDEQFF
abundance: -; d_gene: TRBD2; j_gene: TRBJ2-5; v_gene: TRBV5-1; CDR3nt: TGCGCCAGCAGCCTGAGCGGGGGAAGACAAGAGACCCAGTACTTC; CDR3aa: CASSLSGGRQETQYF
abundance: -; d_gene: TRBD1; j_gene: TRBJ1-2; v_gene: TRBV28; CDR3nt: TGTGCCAGCAGTCCAGGGGACAGACCAAACTATGGCTACACCTTC; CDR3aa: CASSPGDRPNYGYTF
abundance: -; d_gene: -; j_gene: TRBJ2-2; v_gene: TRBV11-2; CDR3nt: TGTGCCAGCAGGACACCAGGGACCGGGGAGCTGTTTTTT; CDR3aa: CASRTPGTGELFF
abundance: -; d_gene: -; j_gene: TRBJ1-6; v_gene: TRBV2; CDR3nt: TGTGCCAGCGGAAAACAGGGTCCCAATTCACCCCTCCACTTT; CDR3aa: CASGKQGPNSPLHF
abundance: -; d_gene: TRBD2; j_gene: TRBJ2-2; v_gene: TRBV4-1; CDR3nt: TGCGCCAGCAGCCAAGTAGACGGGAGGGACACCGGGGAGCTGTTTTTT; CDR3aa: CASSQVDGRDTGELFF
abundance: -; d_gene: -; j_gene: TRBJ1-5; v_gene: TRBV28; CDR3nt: TGTGCCAGCCAGAAGGGGGGGTCCCAGCATTTT; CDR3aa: CASQKGGSQHF
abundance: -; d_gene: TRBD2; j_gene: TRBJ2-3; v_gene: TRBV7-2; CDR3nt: TGTGCCAGCAGCCCATGGGGCGGGAGTACGACAGATACGCAGTATTTT; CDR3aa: CASSPWGGSTTDTQYF
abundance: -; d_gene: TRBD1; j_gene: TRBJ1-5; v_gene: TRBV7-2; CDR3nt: TGTGCCAGCAGCTTAGCGGTGACAGGGGGCGAGCCCCAGCATTTT; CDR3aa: CASSLAVTGGEPQHF
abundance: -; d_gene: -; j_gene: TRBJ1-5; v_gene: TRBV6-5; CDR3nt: TGTGCCAGCGAACTCATGAACAATCAGCCCCAGCATTTT; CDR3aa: CASELMNNQPQHF
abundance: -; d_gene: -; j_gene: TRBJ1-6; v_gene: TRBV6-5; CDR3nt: TGTGCCAGCACATGGACAGCAAATTCACCCCTCCACTTT; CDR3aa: CASTWTANSPLHF
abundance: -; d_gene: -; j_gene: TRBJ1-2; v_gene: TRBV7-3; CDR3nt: TGTGCCAGCAGCCCGCAGGGAAGGCCAGGGGACTATGGCTACACCTTC; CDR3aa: CASSPQGRPGDYGYTF
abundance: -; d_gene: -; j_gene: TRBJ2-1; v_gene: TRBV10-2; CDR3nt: TGCGCCAGCAGTACCAGTCTGCCCTACAATGAGCAGTTCTTC; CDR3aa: CASSTSLPYNEQFF
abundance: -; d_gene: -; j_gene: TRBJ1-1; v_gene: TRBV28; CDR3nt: TGTGCCAGCCACACGCAGGGAAAAAACACTGAAGCTTTCTTT; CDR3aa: CASHTQGKNTEAFF
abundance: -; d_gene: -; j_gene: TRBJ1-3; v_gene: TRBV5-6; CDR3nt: TGTGCCAGCAGCTTGAGAACAGGGTGGTACTCTGGAAACACCATATATTTT; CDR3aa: CASSLRTGWYSGNTIYF
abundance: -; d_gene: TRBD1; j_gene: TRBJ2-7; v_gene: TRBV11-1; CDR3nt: TGTGCCAGCAGCTTATTCCGGGACAGGGCCAACGAGCAGTACTTC; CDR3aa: CASSLFRDRANEQYF
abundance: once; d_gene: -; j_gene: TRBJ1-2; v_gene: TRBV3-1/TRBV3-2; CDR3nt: TGTGCCAGCAGCCAAGGGGCCAACAACTATGGCTACACCTTC; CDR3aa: CASSQGANNYGYTF
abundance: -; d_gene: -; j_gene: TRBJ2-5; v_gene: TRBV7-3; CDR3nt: TGTGCCAGCAGCTCCGTAGCTGGCGAGACCCAGTACTTC; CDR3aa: CASSSVAGETQYF
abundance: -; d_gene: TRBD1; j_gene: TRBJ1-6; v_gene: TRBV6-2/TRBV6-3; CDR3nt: TGTGCCAGCAGTTACTCAATGGGACAGGGAGATTCACCCCTCCACTTT; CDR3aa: CASSYSMGQGDSPLHF
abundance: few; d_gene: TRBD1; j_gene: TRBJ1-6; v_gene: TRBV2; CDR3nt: TGTGCCAGCAGTGAAAGGGGAGACAGGGGAAGGAATTCACCCCTCCACTTT; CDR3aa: CASSERGDRGRNSPLHF
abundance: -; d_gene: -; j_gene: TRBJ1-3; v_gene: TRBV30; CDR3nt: TGTGCCTGGAGTGGGGTCGGACTCAGCTCTGGAAACACCATATATTTT; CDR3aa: CAWSGVGLSSGNTIYF
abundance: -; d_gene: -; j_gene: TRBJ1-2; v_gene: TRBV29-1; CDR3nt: TGCAGCGTTGCCGACAGCTCTAACTATGGCTACACCTTC; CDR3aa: CSVADSSNYGYTF
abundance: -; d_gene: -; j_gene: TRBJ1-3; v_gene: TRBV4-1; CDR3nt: TGCGCCAGCAGCCAGTATCGAGGCGAGGGAAACACCATATATTTT; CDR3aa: CASSQYRGEGNTIYF
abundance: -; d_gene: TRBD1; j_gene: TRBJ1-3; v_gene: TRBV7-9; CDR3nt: TGTGCCAGCAGTAGGGGACAGGGGGCTGGAAACACCATATATTTT; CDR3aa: CASSRGQGAGNTIYF
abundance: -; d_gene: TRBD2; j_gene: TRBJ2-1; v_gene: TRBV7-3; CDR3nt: TGTGCCAGCAGCGCTGGGACTAGCCCAAGGCACGAGCAGTTCTTC; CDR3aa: CASSAGTSPRHEQFF
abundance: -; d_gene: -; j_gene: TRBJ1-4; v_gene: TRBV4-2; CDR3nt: TGTGCCAGCAGCCAAGTACAGGTCAATGAAAAACTGTTTTTT; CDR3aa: CASSQVQVNEKLFF
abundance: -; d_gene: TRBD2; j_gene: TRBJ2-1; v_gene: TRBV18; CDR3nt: TGTGCCAGCTCAGCGACTAGCGGGGATGAGCAGTTCTTC; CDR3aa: CASSATSGDEQFF
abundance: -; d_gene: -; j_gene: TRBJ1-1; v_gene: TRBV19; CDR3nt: TGTGCCAGTAGCGCCCAGCAGGGGAAAGCTTTCTTT; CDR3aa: CASSAQQGKAFF
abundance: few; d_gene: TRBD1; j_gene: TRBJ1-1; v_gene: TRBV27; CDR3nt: TGTGCCAGCAGTTTTACCAGGGGGCATACTGAAGCTTTCTTT; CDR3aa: CASSFTRGHTEAFF
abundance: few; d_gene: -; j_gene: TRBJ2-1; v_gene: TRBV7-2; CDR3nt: TGTGCCAGCAGCTTACGACAGGCTTACGATGAGCAGTTCTTC; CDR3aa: CASSLRQAYDEQFF
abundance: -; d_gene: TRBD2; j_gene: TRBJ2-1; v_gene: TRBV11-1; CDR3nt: TGTGCCAGCAGCGGACTAGCGAAGAGCTCCTACAATGAGCAGTTCTTC; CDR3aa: CASSGLAKSSYNEQFF
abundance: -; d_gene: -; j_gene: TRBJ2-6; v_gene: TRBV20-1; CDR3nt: TGCAGTGCTAGTGACGGCTCTGGGGCCAACGTCCTGACTTTC; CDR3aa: CSASDGSGANVLTF
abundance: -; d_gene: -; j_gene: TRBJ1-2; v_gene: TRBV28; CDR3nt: TGTGCCAGCAGGGGGCGGGGGAGAGATGGCTACACCTTC; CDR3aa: CASRGRGRDGYTF
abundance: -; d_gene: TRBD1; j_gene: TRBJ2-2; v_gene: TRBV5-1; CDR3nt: TGCGCCAGCAGCTTGGGGACAGGGGTCACCGGGGAGCTGTTTTTT; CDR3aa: CASSLGTGVTGELFF
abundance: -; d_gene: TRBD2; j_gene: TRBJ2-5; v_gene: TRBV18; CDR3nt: TGTGCCAGCTCACCCCGGACTAGGACCTTCTGGGAGACCCAGTACTTC; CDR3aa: CASSPRTRTFWETQYF
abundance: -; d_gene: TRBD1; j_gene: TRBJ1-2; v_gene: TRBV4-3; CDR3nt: TGCGCCAGCAGCCAAGATCAGGGACAGGGCTACACCTTC; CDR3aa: CASSQDQGQGYTF
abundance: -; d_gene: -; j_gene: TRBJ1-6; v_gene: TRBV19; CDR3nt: TGTGTCAGTAGCGTTGACAGCAGCTCCTATAATTCACCCCTCCACTTT; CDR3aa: CVSSVDSSSYNSPLHF
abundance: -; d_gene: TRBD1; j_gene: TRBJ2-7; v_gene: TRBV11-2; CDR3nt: TGTGCCAGTACCTCCTCGGGACAGGCCTACGAGCAGTACTTC; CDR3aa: CASTSSGQAYEQYF
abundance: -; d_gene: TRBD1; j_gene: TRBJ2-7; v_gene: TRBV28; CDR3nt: TGTGCCAGCAGGATCGACAGGGGTCCCTACGAGCAGTACTTC; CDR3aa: CASRIDRGPYEQYF
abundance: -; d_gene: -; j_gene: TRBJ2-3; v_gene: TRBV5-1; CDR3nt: TGCGCCAGCAGCTTGTTTTCGGCAGATACGCAGTATTTT; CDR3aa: CASSLFSADTQYF